The 21 T cell receptor beta chains reported below all come from one sample, sequenced in a study of graft-versus-host responses after intestinal transplantation. Profiled with immunoSEQ multiplex PCR; TCRdb holds only in-frame clones, not every one. Altogether 43,000 or so clones are present, around 96% being singletons, with the ten largest covering roughly 1.5%. The sequencing used PBMCs, collected 335 days after intestinal transplant. These TCRs come from a human patient who received an intestinal transplant, so some T cells may come from the graft donor.

The CDR3 DNA sequence: TGTGCCAGCAGTTTATGGTCTAACAATCAGCCCCAGCATTTT. Translation: CASSLWSNNQPQHF. This sequence joins TRBV28 and TRBJ1-5, with D unclear. From germline, CDR1 is MDHEN and CDR2 SYDVKM. Trimming shortened V by 0 bases and J by 3 bases, and 6 bases separated the two germline ends. This CDR3 is 14 amino acids long. The entire variable domain, with the rest obtained from reference TRBV28 and TRBJ1-5, is as follows: DVKVTQSSRYLVKRTGEKVFLECVQDMDHENMFWYRQDPGLGLRLIYFSYDVKMKEKGDIPEGYSVSREKKERFSLILESASTNQTSMYLCASSLWSNNQPQHFGDGTRLSIL.

The V call is TRBV7-9, the J call TRBJ2-7; the match to TRBD1 covers 8 bases. CDR3 length equals 16 residues. V trimming: 0 bases; J trimming: 4 bases; junction bases outside the gene matches: 8. Germline V lookup: CDR1 SEHNR, CDR2 FQNEAQ (reference sequence). CDR3 protein: CASSLAAGTGLYEQYF. The CDR3 DNA follows: TGTGCCAGCAGCTTAGCGGCCGGGACAGGCCTTTACGAGCAGTACTTC.

This clone was seen a single time. The V and J genes are TRBV7-3 and TRBJ1-2; 7 bases are a match to TRBD1. V was pared by 5 bases and J by 8 bases, with 14 bases of the junction left unmatched. Germline lookup yields CDR1 SGHTA and CDR2 FQGTGA. This CDR3 region has 15 residues. The CDR3 DNA sequence: TGTGCCAGCAGCGGAGGAGACAGGGCCCCGTACGGCTACACCTTC. This codes for CASSGGDRAPYGYTF. Looking up the rest from reference TRBV7-3 and TRBJ1-2 gives the full variable domain: GAGVSQTPSNKVTEKGKYVELRCDPISGHTALYWYRQSLGQGPEFLIYFQGTGAADDSGLPNDRFFAVRPEGSVSTLKIQRTERGDSAVYLCASSGGDRAPYGYTFGSGTRLTVV.

The CDR3 reads CASSASGGPHNEQFF. CDR3 bases: TGTGCCAGTAGCGCCAGCGGGGGGCCCCACAATGAGCAGTTCTTC. The J gene is TRBJ2-1, the V gene TRBV19; 9 nucleotides align to TRBD2. The J segment lost 5 bases and the V segment lost 6 bases, leaving 8 bases of the junction unmatched. Per germline, CDR1 LNHDA and CDR2 SQIVND (reference sequence). CDR3 size: 15 residues.

CDR3 protein: CAWSGQVDIGELFF. CDR3 in DNA: TGTGCCTGGAGTGGGCAGGTTGATATCGGGGAGCTGTTTTTT. V and J are TRBV30 and TRBJ2-2; D gene ambiguous. V was pared by 1 base and J by 7 bases, with 13 bases between. CDR1 and CDR2 from the germline V gene are GTSNPN and SVGIG (reference sequence). The CDR3 loop spans 14 amino acids.

Concerning this clone: A read error may account for a junction end that differs from germline. The chain links TRBV5-3 to TRBJ2-7; D remains unclear. TRBV5-3 is reported as an ORF; its role is uncertain. The CDR3 length is 15 residues. DNA of the CDR3: TGTGCCAGCAGCTTGATTGTCGCAGGAACCTACGAGCAGTACTTC. Translating it yields CASSLIVAGTYEQYF.

The gene calls are TRBV5-1 and TRBJ2-5, with TRBD2 identical over 15 bases. This CDR3 has 17 amino acids. The J segment lost 5 bases and the V segment lost 0 bases, leaving 5 bases of the junction unmatched. From germline, CDR1 is SGHRS and CDR2 YFSETQ. The CDR3 DNA reads as TGCGCCAGCAGCTTGGGGACTAGCGGGGGGGCCCGGGAGACCCAGTACTTC. It encodes CASSLGTSGGARETQYF.

This chain uses TRBV28 with TRBJ1-5, with no clear D. Germline CDR1 is MDHEN and CDR2 is SYDVKM. The CDR3 extends over 15 amino acids. V gave up 2 bases and J gave up 4 bases, with 12 bases separating them. The CDR3 DNA follows: TGTGCCAGCAGTTTACTGGGTTTGAGGAATCAGCCCCAGCATTTT. Protein: CASSLLGLRNQPQHF.

This chain connects TRBV13 to TRBJ2-7; TRBD2 agrees at 16 bases. The J segment lost 6 bases and the V segment lost 5 bases, leaving 10 bases of the junction unmatched. The germline gives CDR1 PRHDT, CDR2 FYEKMQ (reference sequence). This CDR3 contains 17 residues. Here the CDR3 reads CASSPGLAGGLNFEQYF. CDR3 in DNA: TGTGCCAGCAGCCCGGGACTAGCGGGAGGGCTTAATTTCGAGCAGTACTTC. Full variable domain (outside the CDR3, taken from reference TRBV13 and TRBJ2-7): AAGVIQSPRHLIKEKRETATLKCYPIPRHDTVYWYQQGPGQDPQFLISFYEKMQSDKGSIPDRFSAQQFSDYHSELNMSSLELGDSALYFCASSPGLAGGLNFEQYFGPGTRLTVT.

The sample holds one count of this clone. The V call is TRBV10-2, the J call TRBJ2-2; the match to TRBD1 covers 7 bases. The junction had 12 bases not matched to a gene; V was cut back by 7 bases and J by 4 bases. The CDR3 is 16 residues long. The V gene's germline CDR1 is WSHSY and CDR2 SAAADI. CDR3 nucleotide sequence: TGCGCCAGCACCCAGGGCAGGGGGACGTCCACCGGGGAGCTGTTTTTT. This encodes CASTQGRGTSTGELFF.

The chain is built from TRBV7-2 and TRBJ2-3, with 15 bases matching TRBD2. CDR1 and CDR2 from the germline V gene are SGHTA and FQGNSA. With 6 bases clipped from V and 2 bases from J, the junction kept 6 bases outside the gene matches. The CDR3 has 17 residues. The CDR3 sequence is CASSSRTSGRVTDTQYF. The CDR3 nucleotides are TGTGCCAGCAGTTCCCGGACTAGCGGGAGGGTCACAGATACGCAGTATTTT.

V is TRBV10-3 and J is TRBJ1-2; perhaps TRBD1 as D (5 bases). Trimming left V 4 bases short and J 0 bases short, with 12 bases between. The germline V gene has CDR1 ENHRY and CDR2 SYGVKD. The CDR3 has 15 amino acids. CDR3 nucleotides: TGTGCCATCAGTGCTAAGGACACAGCTAACTATGGCTACACCTTC. It specifies CAISAKDTANYGYTF.

The chain couples TRBV6-1 to TRBJ2-7; 13 bases align to TRBD2. CDR3 size: 13 residues. The V segment lost 8 bases and the J segment 4 bases; nucleotides outside the gene matches: 2. Germline V gene sequence: CDR1 MNHNS, CDR2 SASEGT. The CDR3 spells CASVLAGGYEQYF. DNA for the CDR3: TGTGCCAGCGTACTAGCGGGAGGGTACGAGCAGTACTTC.

V is TRBV30 and J is TRBJ1-1, with TRBD1 as a possible D gene (5 bases). CDR3 length equals 16 residues. Trimming shortened V by 4 bases and J by 2 bases, and 20 bases separated the two germline ends. CDR1 and CDR2 from the germline V gene are GTSNPN and SVGIG (reference sequence). For the CDR3, the DNA is TGTGCCTGGACCCTTCCCCGACAGATGGGAAACACTGAAGCTTTCTTT. This gives the protein CAWTLPRQMGNTEAFF.

The count of this clone is one. This chain joins TRBV10-2 and TRBJ2-7; 10 nucleotides line up with TRBD2. The CDR3 totals 16 residues. After removal of 3 bases from V and 0 bases from J, the junction contained 5 bases not matched to a gene. The germline V gene has CDR1 WSHSY and CDR2 SAAADI. In DNA, the CDR3 is TGCGCCAGCAGTGATAGGGGACTAGCGATCTCCTACGAGCAGTACTTC. Its protein product is CASSDRGLAISYEQYF.

V and J are TRBV4-1 and TRBJ1-6; possible D gene TRBD1, 5 bases. The germline CDR1 and CDR2 sequences are MGHRA and YSYEKL. V gave up 2 bases and J gave up 5 bases, with 16 bases separating them. CDR3 length: 17 residues. The CDR3 here is CASSQYPGAENNSPLHF. In nucleotides, the CDR3 is TGCGCCAGCAGCCAATACCCCGGGGCAGAGAATAATTCACCCCTCCACTTT.

The chain has TRBV11-2 and TRBJ1-5, with a possible D match to TRBD1 (5 bases). CDR1 is SGHAT and CDR2 is FQNNGV in the germline V gene. This CDR3 is 12 amino acids long. V lost 2 bases to trimming and J lost 11 bases, with 10 bases between them. CDR3 sequence (DNA): TGTGCCAGCAGCTTAAGTGGGGGGGCCCAGCATTTT. Translated: CASSLSGGAQHF.

The chain carries TRBV6-5 and TRBJ2-7; D ambiguous. The V and J ends lost 2 bases and 4 bases respectively, with 9 bases between them. Germline CDR1 is MNHEY and CDR2 is SVGAGI. This CDR3 is 13 amino acids long. For the CDR3, the DNA is TGTGCCAGCAGTTACCCGCCTAGGTACGAGCAGTACTTC. It translates to CASSYPPRYEQYF.

The chain recombines TRBV5-5 with TRBJ2-5; TRBD1 is a possible D gene (6 bases). V dropped 2 bases and J dropped 4 bases, with 9 bases sitting between them. This CDR3 contains 13 residues. The V gene's germline CDR1 is SGHKS and CDR2 YYEKEE (reference sequence). In nucleotides, the CDR3 is TGTGCCAGCAGCTTCCAGGGGCGAGAGACCCAGTACTTC. This translates into CASSFQGRETQYF.

This chain joins TRBV2 and TRBJ2-4; the match to TRBD2 covers 9 bases. The junction had 6 bases not matched to a gene; V was cut back by 6 bases and J by 6 bases. The CDR3 has 14 amino acids. Per germline, CDR1 SNHLY and CDR2 FYNNEI. The CDR3 region has the DNA TGTGCCAGCAGATTTACTAGCGGGTTAAACATTCAGTACTTC. Amino acids: CASRFTSGLNIQYF.

The chain recombines TRBV5-4 with TRBJ1-2; no clear D gene. Trimming pared 4 bases from V and 3 bases from J, leaving 13 bases between. The CDR3 is 14 amino acids. The germline V gene encodes CDR1 SGHNT and CDR2 YYREEE (reference sequence). Written as DNA, the CDR3 is TGTGCCAGCAGCCGAGGGCAACACGACTATGGCTACACCTTC. Translated, it gives CASSRGQHDYGYTF.